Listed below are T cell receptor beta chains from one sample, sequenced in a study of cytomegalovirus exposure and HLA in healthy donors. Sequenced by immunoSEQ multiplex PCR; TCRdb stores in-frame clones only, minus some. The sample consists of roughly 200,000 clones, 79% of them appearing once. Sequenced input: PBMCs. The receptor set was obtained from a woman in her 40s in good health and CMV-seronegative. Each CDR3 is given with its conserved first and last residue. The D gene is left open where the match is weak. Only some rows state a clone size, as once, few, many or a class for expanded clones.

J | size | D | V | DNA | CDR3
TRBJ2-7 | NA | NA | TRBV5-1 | TGCGCCAGCAGCTCCGAAAGTGGGCAGTCCCAATACGAGCAGTACTTC | CASSSESGQSQYEQYF
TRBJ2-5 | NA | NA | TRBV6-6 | TGTGCCAGCAGCCCCCCCGGGGGGCCAGAGACCCAGTACTTC | CASSPPGGPETQYF
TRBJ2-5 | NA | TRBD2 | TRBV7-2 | TGTGCCAGCAGCTCAGCGGGAGTTTGGGAGACCCAGTACTTC | CASSSAGVWETQYF
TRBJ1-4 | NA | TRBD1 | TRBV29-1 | TGCAGCGTTGGGACAGGGAATAATGAAAAACTGTTTTTT | CSVGTGNNEKLFF
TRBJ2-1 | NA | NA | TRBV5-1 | TGCGCCAGCAGCCCAACCGGGGATACCTACAATGAGCAGTTCTTC | CASSPTGDTYNEQFF
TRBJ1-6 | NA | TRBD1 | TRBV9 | TGTGCCAGCAGCGTAGGGGTGGGGACAGGGGACTCACCCCTCCACTTT | CASSVGVGTGDSPLHF
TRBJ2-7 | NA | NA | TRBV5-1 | TGCGCCAGCAGCCCGGACAGAGCTTACGAGCAGTACTTC | CASSPDRAYEQYF
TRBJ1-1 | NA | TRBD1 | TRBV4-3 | TGCGCCAGCAGCCAAGACTTCCTACAGGGGGGGACTGAAGCTTTCTTT | CASSQDFLQGGTEAFF
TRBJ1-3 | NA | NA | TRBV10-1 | TGCGCCAGCAGTGCGACTCCTGGAAACACCATATATTTT | CASSATPGNTIYF
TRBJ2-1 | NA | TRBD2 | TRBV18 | TGTGCCAGCTCACGGGGCGTTGGGACTAGCGGAGGCTACAATGAGCAGTTCTTC | CASSRGVGTSGGYNEQFF
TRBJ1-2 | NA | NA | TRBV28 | TGTGCCAGCCTAGGACAGAACTATGGCTACACCTTC | CASLGQNYGYTF
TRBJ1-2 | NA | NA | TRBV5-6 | TGTGCCAGCAGCTTTCTTTCCGCTGGCGGCTACACCTTC | CASSFLSAGGYTF
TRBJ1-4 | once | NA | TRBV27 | TGTGCCAGCAGCAGGGTGACTAATGAAAAACTGTTTTTT | CASSRVTNEKLFF
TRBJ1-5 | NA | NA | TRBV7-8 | TGTGCCGGCAGCCCGGAGCGGGTTCCTAGCAATCAGCCCCAGCATTTT | CAGSPERVPSNQPQHF
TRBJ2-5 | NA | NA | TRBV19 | TGTGCCAGTAGTTTGTGGCAGTCCCAAGAGACCCAGTACTTC | CASSLWQSQETQYF
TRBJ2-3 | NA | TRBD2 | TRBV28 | TGTGCCAGCAGCCCCCGACTAGCGGGAGGGTTTGCAGATACGCAGTATTTT | CASSPRLAGGFADTQYF
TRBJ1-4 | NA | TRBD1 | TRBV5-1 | TGCGCCAGCAGCTGGGGGACAGGAAATGAAAAACTGTTTTTT | CASSWGTGNEKLFF
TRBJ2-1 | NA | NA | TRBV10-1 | TGCGCCAGCAGCGCCTTGGGGGGCAATGAGCAGTTCTTC | CASSALGGNEQFF
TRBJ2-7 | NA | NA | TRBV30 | TGTGCCTGGAGTGTAGGCGGCAGGGCAGCTTACGAGCAGTACTTC | CAWSVGGRAAYEQYF
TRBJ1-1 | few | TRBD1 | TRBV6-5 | TGTGCCAGCAACCTAAGGACAGGGTCTAACACTGAAGCTTTCTTT | CASNLRTGSNTEAFF
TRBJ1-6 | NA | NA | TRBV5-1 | TGCGCCAGCAGCTTGGCCAGAAGGGGGTCTTCACCCCTCCACTTT | CASSLARRGSSPLHF
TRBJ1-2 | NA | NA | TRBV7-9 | TGTGCCAGCAGCTTCAGGGGTATCGGCTATGGCTACACCTTC | CASSFRGIGYGYTF
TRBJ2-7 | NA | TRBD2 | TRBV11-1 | TGTGCCAGCACTATGAGCGGGGAGACGAATTACGAGCAGTACTTC | CASTMSGETNYEQYF
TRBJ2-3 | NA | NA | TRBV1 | TGCACCAGCAGCCAAGATAGAGCCCCCGCCGCAGATACGCAGTATTTT | CTSSQDRAPAADTQYF
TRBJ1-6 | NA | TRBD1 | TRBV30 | TGTGCCCGGGGTCCCGGGACAGGGGGTTCACCCCTCCACTTT | CARGPGTGGSPLHF
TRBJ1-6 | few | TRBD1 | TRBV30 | TGTGCCTGGAGTGGGGGACAGGGACTCCACTTT | CAWSGGQGLHF
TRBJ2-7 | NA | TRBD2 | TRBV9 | TGTGCCAGCAGCGTAGAGGGAGGGCCCGACGAGCAGTACTTC | CASSVEGGPDEQYF
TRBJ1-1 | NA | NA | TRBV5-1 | TGCGCCAGCAGCTTGGAGGATCAGGGGAGGGGAGAAGCTTTCTTT | CASSLEDQGRGEAFF
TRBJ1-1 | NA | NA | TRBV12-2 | TGTGCAAGTCGCTTATCCAGGGTAGACACTGAAGCTTTCTTT | CASRLSRVDTEAFF
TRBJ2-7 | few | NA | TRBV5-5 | TGTGCCAGCAGCTTTGAACTAGCCTACGAGCAGTACTTC | CASSFELAYEQYF
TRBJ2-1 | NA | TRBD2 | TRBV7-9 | TGTGCCAGCAGCTTAGCGGCGGGGGTACCACTCAATGAGCAGTTCTTC | CASSLAAGVPLNEQFF
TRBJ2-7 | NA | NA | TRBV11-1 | TGTGCCAGCAGTCCGGGCGGGTACGAGCAGTACTTC | CASSPGGYEQYF
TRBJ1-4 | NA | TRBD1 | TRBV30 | TGTGCCTGGAGTGTACGGTGGGACAGCGTCTCAACTAATGAAAAACTGTTTTTT | CAWSVRWDSVSTNEKLFF